Listed below are T cell receptor beta chains from one sample, sequenced in a study of shared clonotypes between healthy human individuals. Sequencing used immunoSEQ multiplex PCR; TCRdb keeps in-frame clones, though not all of them. Found here are just over 2,000,000 clones, about 95% of them singletons; the top ten hold approximately 1.2%. The specimen sequenced was naive CD8+ T cells sorted from blood. The receptors here all came from a young man in good health. The CDR3 runs from the conserved cysteine through the conserved F or W. D genes are given only for firm matches. Expanded clones are given a class, and other clones once, few, many or no size at all.

TRBJ2-1,-,TRBV7-8,-,CASSHIAEGSYNEQFF,TGTGCCAGCAGCCATATAGCGGAGGGTTCCTACAATGAGCAGTTCTTC
TRBJ1-3,-,TRBV13,once,CASSPQGDGGNTIYF,TGTGCCAGCAGCCCCCAAGGGGATGGAGGAAACACCATATATTTT
TRBJ2-7,-,TRBV30,-,CAWSGHATYEQYF,TGTGCCTGGAGTGGGCACGCAACCTACGAGCAGTACTTC
TRBJ1-4,-,TRBV9,-,CASSVEGAGEKLFF,TGTGCCAGCAGCGTAGAAGGCGCGGGGGAAAAACTGTTTTTT
TRBJ2-1,TRBD2,TRBV5-4,-,CASSGDSGLNEQFF,TGTGCCAGCAGCGGTGATAGCGGGCTCAATGAGCAGTTCTTC
TRBJ2-5,-,TRBV5-6,-,CASSLAGSETQYF,TGTGCCAGCAGCTTGGCGGGGAGTGAGACCCAGTACTTC
TRBJ1-2,TRBD1,TRBV5-1,-,CASSLEGQGSGYTF,TGCGCCAGCAGCTTGGAGGGACAGGGCTCTGGCTACACCTTC
TRBJ2-1,-,TRBV4-3,-,CASSQGLQDANEQFF,TGCGCCAGCAGCCAAGGACTCCAGGATGCAAATGAGCAGTTCTTC
TRBJ1-3,TRBD1,TRBV27,-,CASSFTGGADTIYF,TGTGCCAGCAGCTTTACAGGGGGCGCGGACACCATATATTTT
TRBJ2-7,-,TRBV15,-,CATSRVWPSVGTYEQYF,TGTGCCACCAGCAGAGTTTGGCCCTCCGTGGGGACCTACGAGCAGTACTTC
TRBJ2-3,TRBD2,TRBV2,-,CAIPGLAGEGTDTQYF,TGTGCCATCCCGGGACTAGCGGGAGAGGGAACAGATACGCAGTATTTT
TRBJ2-1,-,TRBV10-3,-,CAISEPRDLSSYNEQFF,TGTGCCATCAGTGAGCCCCGGGACCTGAGCTCCTACAATGAGCAGTTCTTC